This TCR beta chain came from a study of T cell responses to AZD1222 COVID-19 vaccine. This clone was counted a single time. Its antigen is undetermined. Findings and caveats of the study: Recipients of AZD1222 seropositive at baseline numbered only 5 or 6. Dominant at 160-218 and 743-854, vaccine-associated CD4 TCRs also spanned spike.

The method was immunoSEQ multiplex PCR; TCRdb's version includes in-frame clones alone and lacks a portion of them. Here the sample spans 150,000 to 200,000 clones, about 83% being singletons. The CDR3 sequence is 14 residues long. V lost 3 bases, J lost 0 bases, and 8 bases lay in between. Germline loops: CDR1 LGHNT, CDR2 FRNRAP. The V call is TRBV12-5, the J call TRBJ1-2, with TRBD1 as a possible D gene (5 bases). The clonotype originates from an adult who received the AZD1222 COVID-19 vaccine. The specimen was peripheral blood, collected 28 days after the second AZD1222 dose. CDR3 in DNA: TGTGCTAGTGGTTTACAGGTTGCTAACTATGGCTACACCTTC. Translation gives CASGLQVANYGYTF.